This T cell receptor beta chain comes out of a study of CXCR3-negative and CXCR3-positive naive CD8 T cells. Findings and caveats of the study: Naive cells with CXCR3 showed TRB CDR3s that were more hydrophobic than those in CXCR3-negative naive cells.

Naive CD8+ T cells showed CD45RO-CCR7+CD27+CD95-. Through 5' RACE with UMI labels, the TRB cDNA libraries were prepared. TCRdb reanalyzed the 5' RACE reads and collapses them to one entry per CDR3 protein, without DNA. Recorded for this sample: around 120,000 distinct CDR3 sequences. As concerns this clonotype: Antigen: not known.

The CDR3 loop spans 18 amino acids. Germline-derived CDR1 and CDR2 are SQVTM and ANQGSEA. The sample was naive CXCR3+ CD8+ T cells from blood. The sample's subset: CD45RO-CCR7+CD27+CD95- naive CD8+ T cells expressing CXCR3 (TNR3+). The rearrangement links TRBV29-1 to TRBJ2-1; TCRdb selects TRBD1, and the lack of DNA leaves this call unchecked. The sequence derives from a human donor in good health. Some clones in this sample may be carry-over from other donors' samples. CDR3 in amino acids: CSVVGTGGFSSSYNEQFF.